The present TCR beta chain was sequenced within a study of blood T cell repertoires in COVID-19 (dated by TCRdb to 2018 to 2021). Context from the whole study: Samples covering the acute and convalescent phases of COVID-19 were provided by collaborators in the United States, Italy and Spain. The prospective study material was composed of cDNA or gDNA derived from T cells, B-cell-depleted T cells, or PBMCs. Deeply sampled blood TCRbeta repertoires from subjects exposed to, actively infected with, or recovered from COVID-19 were included in the dataset. Samples were obtained from the ongoing ImmuneRACE study (first 160 participants) and from about 1,300 subjects provided by 6 global collaborators. Nearly every sample came with metadata listing a de-identified subject ID, COVID-19 status, age in years and sex. The repertoires were released in a freely available public database meant as a resource for research on the immune response to SARS-CoV-2. Where available, HLA class I and class II types were taken from metadata supplied by the sample provider and were not determined by assay-based typing.

TCRbeta CDR3 regions were amplified from genomic DNA by means of the immunoSEQ Assay, a bias-controlled multiplex PCR. Per the authors' processing: Nucleated cell counts per sample were estimated from amplification of reference gene primers within the assay. Sequence reads were collapsed and filtered to measure the absolute abundance of every unique TCRbeta CDR3 rearrangement. For each sample, productive Simpson clonality was calculated by taking the square root of Simpson's diversity index across productive rearrangements. TCRdb took this table from immuneACCESS and kept in-frame rearrangements with V and J called. Such tables lack part of the clones; where checked against another copy, unresolved V genes explain under half of the gap, and the rest is unexplained. V and J calls and clone size are given by that table; D and trimming were obtained from the DNA. The sample table contains 95,000 to 150,000 clones; only one count was recorded for 84% of them. Of the sample, 3.5% to 4% falls within the top ten clones.

Broader findings and caveats from the paper: How much clinical and demographic metadata was included differed by source and by participant, and the metadata was provided uncurated.

Of note for this clone: What antigen it recognizes has not been identified. The record has no base qualities; no much larger clone is one base away.

CDR1 is given as SGHTA and CDR2 as FQGNSA, both from the germline V gene. From the cysteine through the phenylalanine, the CDR3 covers 16 amino acids. Only the CDR3 DNA is retained, 48 bases long and in frame from the first base. At the junction V is shortened by 1 base and J by 5 bases; bases outside the gene matches: 4. Participants in the prospective study were enrolled through a virtual design, were aged about 18 to 100 years, and lived in roughly 25 United States geographic areas. To assign participants to cohorts, the prospective study relied on clinical history that participants themselves reported in a screening survey and a study questionnaire. ImmuneRACE Cohort 3 recovered participants were defined by two consecutive negative NP/OP PCR tests, healthcare professional clearance, or symptom resolution. Mobile phlebotomists in the prospective study collected whole blood, serum and a nasopharyngeal or oropharyngeal swab from every participant. Over a roughly two-month period, participants in the prospective study had the option of providing additional blood draws and questionnaires. Prospective study blood samples were shipped either frozen or at room temperature before DNA extraction.

What was sequenced was PBMCs or T cells enriched from blood (not recorded which). The receptor comes from a woman aged 25 to 45 who had recovered from COVID-19. The V gene is TRBV7-2 and the J gene is TRBJ2-3, with 12 bases matching TRBD1. CDR3 loop: CASSLVRDRGLDTQYF. The DNA reads TGTGCCAGCAGCTTAGTAAGGGACAGGGGGCTAGATACGCAGTATTTT.